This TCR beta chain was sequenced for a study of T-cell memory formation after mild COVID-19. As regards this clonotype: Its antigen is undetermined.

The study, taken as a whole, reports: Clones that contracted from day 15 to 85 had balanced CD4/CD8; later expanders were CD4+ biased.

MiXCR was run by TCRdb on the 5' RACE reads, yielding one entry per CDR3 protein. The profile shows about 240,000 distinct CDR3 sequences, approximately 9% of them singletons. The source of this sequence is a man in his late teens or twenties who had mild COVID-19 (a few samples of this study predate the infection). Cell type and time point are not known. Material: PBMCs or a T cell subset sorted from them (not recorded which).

The CDR3 DNA is TGTGCCAGCAGCTCGGGACAGCAGCCCCAGCATTTT. Encoded protein: CASSSGQQPQHF. The rearrangement uses TRBV7-9 and TRBJ1-5; TRBD1 matches 7 bases. J lost 7 bases, V lost 4 bases, and 1 base had no gene match. CDR3 length: 12 residues. Germline V CDR1 and CDR2: SEHNR, FQNEAQ (reference sequence).